This paragraph reports one T cell receptor (beta chain). This specimen comes from a study of blood T cell repertoires in COVID-19. Study-wide background: The United States, Italy and Spain were the sources of the acute and convalescent COVID-19 samples. T cells, B-cell-depleted T cells, or PBMCs supplied cDNA or gDNA.

Among Cohort 3 donors, those recovered had two negative PCRs, clearance, or symptom resolution. CDR1 and CDR2 from the germline V gene are SEHNR and FQNEAQ (reference sequence). This CDR3 has 14 amino acids. After removal of 8 bases from V and 1 base from J, the junction contained 7 bases not matched to a gene. In the authors' workflow: Estimates of nucleated cell counts were drawn from the amplification of reference gene primers. Only in-frame clones appear in the TCRdb table, and some are missing; sequencing was by immunoSEQ multiplex PCR. The V and J calls and clone size are taken from that table; D and trimming were inferred from the DNA. The table records around 130,000 clones, roughly 80% of them present only once.

The rearrangement uses TRBV7-9 and TRBJ2-5; TRBD2 matches at 7 bases. Sequences were obtained from PBMCs or T cells enriched from blood (not recorded which). This clonotype was obtained from a man aged 25 to 45 who had recovered from COVID-19. The CDR3 loop is CASSRGTIQETQYF. The CDR3 nucleotides read TGTGCCAGCTCTAGAGGGACTATCCAAGAGACCCAGTACTTC.